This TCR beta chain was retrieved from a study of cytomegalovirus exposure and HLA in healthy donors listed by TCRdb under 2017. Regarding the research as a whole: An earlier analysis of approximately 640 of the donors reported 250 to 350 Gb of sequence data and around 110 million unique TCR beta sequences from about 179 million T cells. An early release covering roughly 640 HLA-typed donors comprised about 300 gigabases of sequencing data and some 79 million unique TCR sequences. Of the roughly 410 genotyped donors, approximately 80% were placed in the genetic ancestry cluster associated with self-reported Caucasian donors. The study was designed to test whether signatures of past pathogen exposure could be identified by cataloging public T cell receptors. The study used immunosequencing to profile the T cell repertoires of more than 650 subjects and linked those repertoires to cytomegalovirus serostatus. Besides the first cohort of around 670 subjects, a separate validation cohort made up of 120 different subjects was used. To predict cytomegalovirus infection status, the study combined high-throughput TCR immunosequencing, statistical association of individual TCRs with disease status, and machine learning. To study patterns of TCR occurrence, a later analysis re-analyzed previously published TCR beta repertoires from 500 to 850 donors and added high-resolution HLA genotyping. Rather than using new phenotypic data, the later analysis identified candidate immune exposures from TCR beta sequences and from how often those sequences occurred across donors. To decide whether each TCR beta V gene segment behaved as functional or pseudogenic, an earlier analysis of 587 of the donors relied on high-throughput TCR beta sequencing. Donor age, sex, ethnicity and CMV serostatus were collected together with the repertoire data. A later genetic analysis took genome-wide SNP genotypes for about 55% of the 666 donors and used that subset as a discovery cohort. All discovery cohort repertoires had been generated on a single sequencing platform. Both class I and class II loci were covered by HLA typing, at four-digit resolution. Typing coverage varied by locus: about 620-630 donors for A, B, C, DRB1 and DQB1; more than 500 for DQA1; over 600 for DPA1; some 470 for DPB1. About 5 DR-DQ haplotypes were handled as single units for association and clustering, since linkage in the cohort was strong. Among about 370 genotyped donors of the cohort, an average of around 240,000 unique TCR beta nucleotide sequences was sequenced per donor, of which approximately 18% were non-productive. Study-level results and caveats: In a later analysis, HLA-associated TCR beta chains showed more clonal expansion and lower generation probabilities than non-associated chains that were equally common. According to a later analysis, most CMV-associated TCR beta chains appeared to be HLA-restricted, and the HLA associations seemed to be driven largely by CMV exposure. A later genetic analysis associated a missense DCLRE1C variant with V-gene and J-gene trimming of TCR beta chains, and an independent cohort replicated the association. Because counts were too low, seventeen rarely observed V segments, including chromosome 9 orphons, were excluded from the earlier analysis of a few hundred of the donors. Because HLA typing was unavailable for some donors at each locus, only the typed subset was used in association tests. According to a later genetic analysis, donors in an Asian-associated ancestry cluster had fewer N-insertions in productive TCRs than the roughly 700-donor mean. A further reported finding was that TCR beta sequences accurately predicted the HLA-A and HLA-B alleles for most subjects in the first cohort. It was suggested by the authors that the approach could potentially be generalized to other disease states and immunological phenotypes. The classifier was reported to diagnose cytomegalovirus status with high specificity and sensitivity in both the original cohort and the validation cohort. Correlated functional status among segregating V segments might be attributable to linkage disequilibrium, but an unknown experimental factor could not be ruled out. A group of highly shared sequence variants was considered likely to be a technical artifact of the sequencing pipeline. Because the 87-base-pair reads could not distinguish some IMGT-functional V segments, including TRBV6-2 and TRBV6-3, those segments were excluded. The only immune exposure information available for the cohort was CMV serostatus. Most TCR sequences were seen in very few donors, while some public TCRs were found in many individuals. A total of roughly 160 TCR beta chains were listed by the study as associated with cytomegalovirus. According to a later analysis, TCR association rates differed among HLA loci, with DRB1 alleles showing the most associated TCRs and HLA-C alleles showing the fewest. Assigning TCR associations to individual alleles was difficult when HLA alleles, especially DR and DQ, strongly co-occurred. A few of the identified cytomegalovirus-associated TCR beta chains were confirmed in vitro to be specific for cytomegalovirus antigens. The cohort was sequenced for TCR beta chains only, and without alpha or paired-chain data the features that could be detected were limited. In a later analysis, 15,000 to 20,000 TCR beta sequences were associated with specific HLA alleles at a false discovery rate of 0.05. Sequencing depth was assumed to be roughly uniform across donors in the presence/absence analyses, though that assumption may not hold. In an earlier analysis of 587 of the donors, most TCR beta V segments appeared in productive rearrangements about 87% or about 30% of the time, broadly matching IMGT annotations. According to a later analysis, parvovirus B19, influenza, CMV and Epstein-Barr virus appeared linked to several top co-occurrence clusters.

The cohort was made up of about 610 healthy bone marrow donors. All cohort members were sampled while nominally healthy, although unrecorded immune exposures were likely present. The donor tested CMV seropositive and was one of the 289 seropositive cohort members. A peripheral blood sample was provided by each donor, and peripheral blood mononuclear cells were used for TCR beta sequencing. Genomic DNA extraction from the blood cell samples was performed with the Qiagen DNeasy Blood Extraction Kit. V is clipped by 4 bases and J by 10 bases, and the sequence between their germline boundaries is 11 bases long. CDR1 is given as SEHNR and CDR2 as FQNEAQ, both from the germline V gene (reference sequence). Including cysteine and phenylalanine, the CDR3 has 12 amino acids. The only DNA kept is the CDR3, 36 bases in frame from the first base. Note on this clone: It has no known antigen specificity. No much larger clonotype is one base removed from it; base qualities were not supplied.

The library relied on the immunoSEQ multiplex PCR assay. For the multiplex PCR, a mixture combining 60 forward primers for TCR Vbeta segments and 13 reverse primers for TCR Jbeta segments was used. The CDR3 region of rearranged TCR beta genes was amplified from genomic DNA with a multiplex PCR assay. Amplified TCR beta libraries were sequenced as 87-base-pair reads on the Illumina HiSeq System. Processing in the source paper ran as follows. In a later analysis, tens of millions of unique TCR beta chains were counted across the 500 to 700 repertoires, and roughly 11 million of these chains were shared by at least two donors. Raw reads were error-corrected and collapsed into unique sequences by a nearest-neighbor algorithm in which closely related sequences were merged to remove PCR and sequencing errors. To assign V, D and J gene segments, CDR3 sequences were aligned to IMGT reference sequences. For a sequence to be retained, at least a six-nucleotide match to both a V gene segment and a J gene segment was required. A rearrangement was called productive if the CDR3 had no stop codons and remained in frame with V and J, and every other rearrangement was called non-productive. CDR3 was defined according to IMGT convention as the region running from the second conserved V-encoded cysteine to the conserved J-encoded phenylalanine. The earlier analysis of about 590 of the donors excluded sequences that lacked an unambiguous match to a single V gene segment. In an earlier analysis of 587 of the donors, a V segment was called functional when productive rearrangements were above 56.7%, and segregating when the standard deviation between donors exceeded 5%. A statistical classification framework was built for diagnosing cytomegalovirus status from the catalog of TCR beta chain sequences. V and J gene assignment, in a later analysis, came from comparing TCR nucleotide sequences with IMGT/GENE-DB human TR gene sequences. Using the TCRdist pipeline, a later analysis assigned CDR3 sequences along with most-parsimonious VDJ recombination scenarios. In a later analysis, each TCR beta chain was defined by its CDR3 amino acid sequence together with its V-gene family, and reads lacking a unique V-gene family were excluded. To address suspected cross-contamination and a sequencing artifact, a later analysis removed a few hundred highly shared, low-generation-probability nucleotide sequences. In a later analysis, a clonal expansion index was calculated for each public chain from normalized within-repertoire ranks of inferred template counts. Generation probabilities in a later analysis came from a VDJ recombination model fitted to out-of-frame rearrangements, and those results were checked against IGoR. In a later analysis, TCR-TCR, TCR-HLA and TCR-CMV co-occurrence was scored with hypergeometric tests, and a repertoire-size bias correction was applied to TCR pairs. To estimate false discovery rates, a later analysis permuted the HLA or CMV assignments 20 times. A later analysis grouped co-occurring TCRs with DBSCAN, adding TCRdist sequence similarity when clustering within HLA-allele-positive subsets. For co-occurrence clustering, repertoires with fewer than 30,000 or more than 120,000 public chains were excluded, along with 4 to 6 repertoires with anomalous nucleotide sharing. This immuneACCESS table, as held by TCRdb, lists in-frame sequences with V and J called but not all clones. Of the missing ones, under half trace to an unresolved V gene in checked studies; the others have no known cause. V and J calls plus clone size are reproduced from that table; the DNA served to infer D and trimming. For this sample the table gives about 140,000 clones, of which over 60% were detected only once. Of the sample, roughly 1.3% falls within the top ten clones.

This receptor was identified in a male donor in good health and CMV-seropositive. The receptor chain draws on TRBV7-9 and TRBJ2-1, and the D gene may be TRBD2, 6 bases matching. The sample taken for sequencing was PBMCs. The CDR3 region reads CASSWRAGEQFF. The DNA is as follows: TGTGCCAGCAGCTGGAGGGCAGGGGAGCAGTTCTTC.